This TCR beta chain is drawn from a study of long-term antiretroviral therapy in people with HIV. The CDR3 sequence is 15 residues long. Looked up from germline, CDR1 is MDHEN and CDR2 is SYDVKM. The V gene lost 6 bases and the J gene lost 8 bases, with 17 bases spanning the gap. immunoSEQ v3.0 was run at survey level. Data came from immunoSEQ multiplex PCR; TCRdb stores just in-frame clones and leaves some out. The sample lists approximately 31,000 clones; about three quarters were seen once. This rearrangement joins TRBV28 to TRBJ1-6; a possible D gene is TRBD1 (5 bases). Sequencing was performed on unsorted PBMCs, taken 3.1 years after starting antiretroviral therapy. The sequence was collected from a woman in her forties or fifties with HIV. For the CDR3, the DNA is TGTGCCAGCAGCATATCAGGGATTCAGGATTCACCCCTCCACTTT. This translates into CASSISGIQDSPLHF.